This T cell receptor (beta chain) was retrieved from a study of blood T cells in healthy people across ages. The CDR3 covers 17 residues. Germline V gene sequence: CDR1 MGHRA, CDR2 YSYEKL. The authors ran a second PCR of roughly 6 to 12 cycles using a sample-barcoded 5' primer and a J-beta primer mix. TCRdb ran MiXCR on the 5' RACE reads and lists one entry per CDR3 protein. The sample includes around 1,000,000 distinct CDR3 sequences, approximately 25% seen only once; the top ten take less than 0.85%. This same sample was also part of a study on T cells of mothers and their children. That work adds: Slightly, though not significantly, more overlap was seen in related than in unrelated mother-child pairs.

The specimen was blood. The chain is built from TRBV4-1 and TRBJ2-5, with 13 bases fitting TRBD2. The end of the DNA is better explained by TRBJ2-1, so the J call may be wrong. The origin of this receptor is a girl between 2 and 10 years old in good health. Here the CDR3 reads CASSRTPRTSGSDEQFF. The CDR3 DNA reads TGCGCCAGCAGCCGGACCCCCCGGACTAGCGGGAGCGATGAGCAGTTCTTC.